The 20 T cell receptor beta chains in this list originate from one sample, sequenced in a study of T cells in Graves' hyperthyroidism and ophthalmopathy. Template material for amplifying TCR beta CDR3 regions consisted of RNA transcripts. The primer set for the first-round RT-PCR of the TCR CDR3 was HTBI. TCRdb itself ran the multiplex PCR reads through MiXCR, one entry per CDR3 protein. The top ten clones hold approximately 4.2% of a sample with fewer than 650,000 distinct CDR3 sequences, around 15% of them seen once. Material for sequencing was blood. The receptors stem from a woman aged 35 to 49 with Graves' ophthalmopathy.

A single count supports this clonotype. This chain connects TRBV6-1 to TRBJ2-7; 13 bases map to TRBD2. This CDR3 has 15 residues. The V segment lost 5 bases and the J segment 3 bases; nucleotides outside the gene matches: 4. CDR1 and CDR2 (germline): MNHNS, SASEGT. In DNA, the CDR3 is TGTGCCAGCAGTACCGGACTAGCGGGAGACTACGAGCAGTACTTC. Its protein is CASSTGLAGDYEQYF.

This clonotype was recorded many times. The rearrangement joins TRBV20-1 to TRBJ2-4; the D call may be TRBD1 or TRBD2 (5 bases each). Germline V gene lookup returns CDR1 DFQATT and CDR2 SNEGSKA (reference sequence). The CDR3 has 10 amino acids. V was clipped by 6 bases and J by 7 bases, with 7 bases between them. Here the CDR3 reads CSAWGNIQYF. The CDR3 DNA follows: TGCAGTGCGTGGGGGAACATTCAGTACTTC.

This chain uses TRBV27 with TRBJ1-2; 9 nucleotides align to TRBD1. Trimming cost V 1 base and J 0 bases; bases outside gene matches: 6. Per germline, CDR1 MNHEY and CDR2 SMNVEV (reference sequence). The CDR3 extends over 17 amino acids. The CDR3 DNA is TGTGCCAGCAGTTTATTGGGACAGGGCTTTGCTAACTATGGCTACACCTTC. Protein: CASSLLGQGFANYGYTF.

In this sample, this clonotype turned up many times. This sequence joins TRBV6-5 and TRBJ2-4, with 8 bases fitting TRBD1. Germline CDR1 and CDR2: MNHEY and SVGAGI. J was trimmed by 8 bases and V by 3 bases; bases with no gene match: 9. The CDR3 runs to 15 residues. This chain's CDR3 is CASSYDGQGLDIQYF. The CDR3 bases are TGTGCCAGCAGTTATGATGGACAGGGCCTAGACATTCAGTACTTC.

The chain employs TRBV18 and TRBJ1-3; D may be TRBD1 (5 bases). In germline, CDR1 is KGHSH, CDR2 LQKENI. V lost 4 bases and J lost 4, with 17 bases in between. The CDR3 runs 16 residues. CDR3 loop: CASSLGPQTSGNTIYF. In nucleotides, the CDR3 is TGTGCCAGCTCACTGGGACCCCAAACCTCAGGAAACACCATATATTTT. Full variable domain (rest looked up from reference TRBV18 and TRBJ1-3): NAGVMQNPRHLVRRRGQEARLRCSPMKGHSHVYWYRQLPEEGLKFMVYLQKENIIDESGMPKERFSAEFPKEGPSILRIQQVVRGDSAAYFCASSLGPQTSGNTIYFGEGSWLTVV.

This clonotype showed up many times. V is TRBV2 and J is TRBJ2-7; 7 nucleotides align to TRBD2. Germline lookup yields CDR1 SNHLY and CDR2 FYNNEI. Trimming removed 6 bases from V and 3 bases from J; junction bases left unmatched: 11. There are 15 residues in the CDR3. CDR3 in amino acids: CASRQNLAVSYEQYF. CDR3 in DNA: TGTGCCAGCAGACAAAACCTAGCGGTTAGCTACGAGCAGTACTTC.

This chain joins TRBV6-1 and TRBJ1-1; the D gene is possibly TRBD1 (5 bases). Per germline, CDR1 MNHNS and CDR2 SASEGT. This CDR3 has 14 amino acids. V was cut by 8 bases and J by 3 bases, with 16 bases left in between. This CDR3 is CASVRTRGDTEAFF. Written as DNA, the CDR3 is TGTGCCAGCGTCAGGACAAGAGGGGACACTGAAGCTTTCTTT.

The table lists this clonotype with many counts. The chain recombines TRBV7-9 with TRBJ2-7, with 7 bases lining up with TRBD1. CDR3 length: 14 amino acids. CDR1 is SEHNR and CDR2 is FQNEAQ in the germline V gene (reference sequence). Trimming removed 5 bases from V and 3 bases from J; junction bases left unmatched: 7. In nucleotides, the CDR3 is TGTGCCAGCAGCCAGATGGGACAGATCTACGAGCAGTACTTC. It specifies CASSQMGQIYEQYF.

This chain links TRBV6-5 with TRBJ2-7; 8 bases agree with TRBD2. The CDR3 covers 17 residues. The germline V gene has CDR1 MNHEY and CDR2 SVGAGI. Germline trimming cut 3 bases from V and 2 bases from J; bases unmatched to any gene: 12. CDR3 nucleotides: TGTGCCAGCAGTTATGCTTCGACTAGCGACCTAGCCTACGAGCAGTACTTC. As protein: CASSYASTSDLAYEQYF.

In this sample, this clonotype turned up many times. J is TRBJ1-2 and V is TRBV29-1, with D uncertain. Trimming removed 0 bases at V and 6 bases at J, with 14 bases between. This CDR3 spans 14 amino acids. Germline CDR1 SQVTM, CDR2 ANQGSEA. CDR3 loop: CSVEDHNRANGYTF. In DNA form, the CDR3 reads TGCAGCGTTGAAGATCATAACAGAGCAAATGGCTACACCTTC.

This clonotype was recorded at least ten times. The chain recombines TRBV12-3 or TRBV12-4 with TRBJ2-7; TRBD2 matches at 14 bases. The CDR3 covers 17 residues. Trimming removed 3 bases from V and 7 bases from J; junction bases left unmatched: 11. The CDR3 DNA is TGTGCCAGCAGTTTGGGGGGACTAGCGGGAGTCAGAGGGGAGCAGTACTTC. This encodes CASSLGGLAGVRGEQYF.

This clonotype has at least ten counts. The V call is TRBV12-3 or TRBV12-4, the J call TRBJ2-7; 9 positions match TRBD1. The CDR3 consists of 16 residues. J lost 1 base, V lost 4 bases, and 8 bases had no gene match. CDR3 bases: TGTGCCAGCAGTTCCCGGACAGGGGATCCATCCTACGAGCAGTACTTC. It encodes CASSSRTGDPSYEQYF.

This clonotype was counted many times. V is TRBV6-1 and J is TRBJ2-5, with 9 bases aligning to TRBD2. Germline CDR1 is MNHNS and CDR2 is SASEGT. The V segment lost 6 bases and the J segment 3 bases; nucleotides outside the gene matches: 5. The CDR3 totals 14 residues. The CDR3 loop reads CASRRTSAKETQYF. CDR3 DNA: TGTGCCAGCAGGAGGACTAGCGCAAAAGAGACCCAGTACTTC.

About this clonotype itself: A much larger clone differs by one base, so this may be a read error. The chain carries TRBV7-9 and TRBJ2-7; 11 bases are shared with TRBD2. The CDR3 sequence is 15 residues long. V was pared by 1 base and J by 2 bases, with 1 base of the junction left unmatched. Germline loops: CDR1 SEHNR, CDR2 FQNEAQ (reference sequence). CDR3 residues: CASSLVAGGAYEQYF. The CDR3 DNA sequence: TGTGCCAGCAGCTTAGTAGCGGGAGGGGCCTACGAGCAGTACTTC.

This clonotype appeared many times. The rearrangement uses TRBV28 and TRBJ2-7, with TRBD2 matching over 12 bases. In germline, CDR1 is MDHEN, CDR2 SYDVKM. The CDR3 consists of 15 residues. Trimming at V came to 5 bases and at J to 4 bases, leaving 6 bases not matched to a gene. This CDR3 is CASSRLAGVRYEQYF. DNA for the CDR3: TGTGCCAGCAGTCGACTAGCGGGAGTGAGGTACGAGCAGTACTTC.

This clonotype was seen repeatedly, ten times or more. This sequence joins TRBV15 and TRBJ2-7; tentative D call: TRBD2 (6 bases). The V gene lost 0 bases and the J gene lost 3 bases, with 9 bases spanning the gap. The CDR3 totals 14 residues. The V gene's germline CDR1 is LNHNV and CDR2 YYDKDF (reference sequence). The CDR3: CATSRDMGGYEQYF. The CDR3 region has the DNA TGTGCCACCAGCAGAGATATGGGGGGCTACGAGCAGTACTTC.

The sample holds a few counts of this clonotype. A much bigger clone sits one base away, suggesting this may be a read error. The V gene is TRBV7-2, the J gene TRBJ2-7; 7 bases agree with TRBD2. The CDR3 is made up of 15 amino acids. CDR1 is SGHTA, CDR2 FQGNSA, per germline. V lost 5 bases and J lost 6; bases outside the gene matches: 13. CDR3 DNA: TGTGCCAGCAGCCGGCAGACTGGCGGGAGTCCCGAGCAGTACTTC. This sequence encodes CASSRQTGGSPEQYF.

This clonotype was found many times. V and J are TRBV28 and TRBJ2-2; 8 nucleotides line up with TRBD1. J gave up 4 bases and V 7 bases, and 11 bases lay outside the gene matches. The CDR3 has 16 residues. CDR1 is MDHEN and CDR2 is SYDVKM in the germline V gene. CDR3: CASIPSRGPITGELFF. DNA of the CDR3: TGTGCCAGCATTCCCTCCAGGGGGCCGATCACCGGGGAGCTGTTTTTT.

This clonotype was seen only a few times. The J gene is TRBJ1-1, the V gene TRBV29-1; 9 bases are a match to TRBD1. This CDR3 contains 14 residues. J gave up 4 bases and V 7 bases, and 10 bases lay outside the gene matches. Germline V gives CDR1 SQVTM, CDR2 ANQGSEA. In DNA form, the CDR3 reads TGCAGCGCCTCCATACAGGGGGCAAGCACTGAAGCTTTCTTT. Translated, it gives CSASIQGASTEAFF.

This clonotype was picked up a small number of times. The chain couples TRBV24-1 to TRBJ2-2, with 10 bases matching TRBD1. The CDR3 sequence is 17 residues long. Germline CDR1 and CDR2: KGHDR and SFDVKD. The V gene end was trimmed by 4 bases and the J gene end by 3 bases; junction bases not matched to a gene: 7. The CDR3 sequence is CATSDLPGQGYTGELFF. The CDR3 nucleotides read TGTGCCACCAGTGACCTACCGGGACAGGGGTACACCGGGGAGCTGTTTTTT.